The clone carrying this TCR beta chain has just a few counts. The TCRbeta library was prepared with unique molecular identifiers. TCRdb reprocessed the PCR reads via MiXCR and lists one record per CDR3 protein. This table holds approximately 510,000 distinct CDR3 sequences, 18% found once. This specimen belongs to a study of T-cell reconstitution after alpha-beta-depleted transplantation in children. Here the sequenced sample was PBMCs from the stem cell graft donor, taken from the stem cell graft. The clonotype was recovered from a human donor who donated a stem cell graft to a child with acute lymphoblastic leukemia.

In DNA, the CDR3 is TGTGCCAGCAGCCCCTCCGGGACAGGGGGCTTTCTGGACACTGAAGCTTTCTTT. Amino acid sequence: CASSPSGTGGFLDTEAFF. The chain carries TRBV4-2 and TRBJ1-1, with 12 bases aligning to TRBD1. J lost 3 bases, V lost 4 bases, and 12 bases had no gene match. Germline assignment: CDR1 LGHNA and CDR2 YNFKEQ. This CDR3 has 18 residues.